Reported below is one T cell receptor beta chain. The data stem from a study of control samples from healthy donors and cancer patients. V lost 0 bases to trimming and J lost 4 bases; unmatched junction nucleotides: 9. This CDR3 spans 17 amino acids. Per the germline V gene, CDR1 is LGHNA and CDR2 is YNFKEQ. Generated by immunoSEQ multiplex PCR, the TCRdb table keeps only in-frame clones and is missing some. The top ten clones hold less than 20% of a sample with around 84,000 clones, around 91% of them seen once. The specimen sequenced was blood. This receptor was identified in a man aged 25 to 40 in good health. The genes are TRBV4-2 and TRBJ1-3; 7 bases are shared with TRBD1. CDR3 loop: CASSQEPAGGTGNTIYF. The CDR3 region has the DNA TGTGCCAGCAGCCAAGAACCGGCAGGGGGAACGGGAAACACCATATATTTT.